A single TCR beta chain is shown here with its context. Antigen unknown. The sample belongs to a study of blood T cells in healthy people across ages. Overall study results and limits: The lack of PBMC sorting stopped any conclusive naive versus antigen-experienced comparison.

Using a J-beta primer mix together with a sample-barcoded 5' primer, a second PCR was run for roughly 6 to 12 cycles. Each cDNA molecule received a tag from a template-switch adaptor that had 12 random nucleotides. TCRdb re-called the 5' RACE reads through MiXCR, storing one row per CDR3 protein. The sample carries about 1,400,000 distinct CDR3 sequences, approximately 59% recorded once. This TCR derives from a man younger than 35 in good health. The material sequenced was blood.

The chain's CDR3 is CSASPGQGFNYGYTF. As DNA, the CDR3 is TGCAGTGCTAGCCCCGGACAGGGGTTTAACTATGGCTACACCTTC. V and J are TRBV20-1 and TRBJ1-2, with 9 bases identical to TRBD1. J gave up 1 base and V 3 bases, and 6 bases lay outside the gene matches. The CDR3 spans 15 residues. CDR1 and CDR2 from the germline V gene are DFQATT and SNEGSKA (reference sequence).